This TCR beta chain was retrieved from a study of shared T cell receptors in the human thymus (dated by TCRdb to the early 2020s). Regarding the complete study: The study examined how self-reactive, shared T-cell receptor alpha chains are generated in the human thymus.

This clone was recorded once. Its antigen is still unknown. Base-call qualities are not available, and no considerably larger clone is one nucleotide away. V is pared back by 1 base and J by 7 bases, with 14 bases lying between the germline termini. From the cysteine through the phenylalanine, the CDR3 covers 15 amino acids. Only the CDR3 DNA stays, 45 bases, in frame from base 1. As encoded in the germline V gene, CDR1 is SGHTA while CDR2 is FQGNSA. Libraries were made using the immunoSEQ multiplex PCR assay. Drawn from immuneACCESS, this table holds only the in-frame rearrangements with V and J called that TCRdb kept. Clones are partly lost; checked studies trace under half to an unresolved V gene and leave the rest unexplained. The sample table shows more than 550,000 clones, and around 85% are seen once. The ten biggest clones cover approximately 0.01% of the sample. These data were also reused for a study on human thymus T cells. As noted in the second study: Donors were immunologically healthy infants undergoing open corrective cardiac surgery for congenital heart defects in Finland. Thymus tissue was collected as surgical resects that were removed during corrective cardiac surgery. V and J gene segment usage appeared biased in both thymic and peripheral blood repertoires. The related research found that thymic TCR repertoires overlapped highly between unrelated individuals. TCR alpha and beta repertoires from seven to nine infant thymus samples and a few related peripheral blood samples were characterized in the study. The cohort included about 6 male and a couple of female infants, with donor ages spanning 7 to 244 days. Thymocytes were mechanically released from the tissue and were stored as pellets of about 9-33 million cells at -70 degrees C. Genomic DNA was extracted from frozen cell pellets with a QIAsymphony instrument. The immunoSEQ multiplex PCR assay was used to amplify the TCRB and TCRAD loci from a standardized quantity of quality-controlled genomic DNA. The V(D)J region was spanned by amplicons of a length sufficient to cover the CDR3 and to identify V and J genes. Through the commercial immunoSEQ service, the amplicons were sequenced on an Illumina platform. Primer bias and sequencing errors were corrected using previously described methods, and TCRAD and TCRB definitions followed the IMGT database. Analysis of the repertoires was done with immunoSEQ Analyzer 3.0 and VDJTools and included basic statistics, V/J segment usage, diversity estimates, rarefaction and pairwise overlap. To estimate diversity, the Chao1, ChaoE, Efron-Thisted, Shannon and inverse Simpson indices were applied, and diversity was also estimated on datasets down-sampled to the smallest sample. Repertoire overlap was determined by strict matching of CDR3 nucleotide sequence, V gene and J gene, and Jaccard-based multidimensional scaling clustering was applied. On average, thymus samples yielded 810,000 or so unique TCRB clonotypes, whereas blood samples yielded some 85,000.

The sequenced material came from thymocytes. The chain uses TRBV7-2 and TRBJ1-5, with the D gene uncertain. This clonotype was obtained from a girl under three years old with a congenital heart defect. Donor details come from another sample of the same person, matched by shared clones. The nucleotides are TGTGCCAGCAGCTTAGGTCCTTATGGTGGCCAGCCCCAGCATTTT. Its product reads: CASSLGPYGGQPQHF.